This record concerns one T cell receptor (beta chain) sequence. Participants, roughly 18 to 100 years old, spanned approximately 26 US areas. Membership in each cohort depended on participant-reported clinical history. This sample is part of a study of blood T cell repertoires in COVID-19. About the research overall: The United States, Italy and Spain supplied acute and convalescent COVID-19 samples.

Germline lookup yields CDR1 SGDLS and CDR2 YYNGEE. Trimming left V 2 bases short and J 2 bases short, with 23 bases between. There are 19 residues in the CDR3. Per the authors' pipeline: Amplifying reference gene primers gave estimates of nucleated cell counts. Only in-frame clones appear in the TCRdb table, and some are missing; sequencing was by immunoSEQ multiplex PCR. V and J calls and clone size are those listed in that table; D and trimming were worked out from the DNA. The table has about 140,000 clones, 60% to 80% seen once. The sequence derives from a woman in her forties or fifties who had recovered from COVID-19. The specimen was PBMCs or T cells enriched from blood (not recorded which). V is TRBV9 and J is TRBJ2-1; no definite D call. CDR3: CASSVGAGRLRTAYNEQFF. In nucleotides, the CDR3 is TGTGCCAGCAGCGTGGGTGCAGGTCGTCTCCGCACCGCCTACAATGAGCAGTTCTTC.